The 25 T cell receptor beta chains below all came from one sample that was sequenced in a study of cytomegalovirus exposure and HLA in healthy donors (dated by TCRdb to the late 2010s). Libraries came from the immunoSEQ multiplex PCR assay. A mixture of 60 forward primers for TCR Vbeta segments and 13 reverse primers for TCR Jbeta segments was used in the multiplex PCR. TCRdb provides this immuneACCESS table in a form limited to in-frame rearrangements. Some clones are lacking; in checked studies, under half of them reflect an unresolved V gene, and why the rest are absent is not known. The table for this sample lists 95,000 to 150,000 clones; around 75% of them were counted only once. Nearly 9.5% of the sample goes to the ten largest clones. The sequenced sample was PBMCs. The receptors were gathered from a woman aged 45 to 65 in good health and CMV-seropositive.

This clone came up once. V is TRBV25-1 and J is TRBJ2-2; tentatively, D is TRBD2 (6 bases). This CDR3 has 17 residues. Germline CDR1 is MGHDK and CDR2 is SYGVNS. Trimming took 2 bases from V and 3 from J, leaving 16 bases between them. CDR3 nucleotide sequence: TGTGCCAGCAGTGAAGGTTGGAGGGGTTCAGACACCGGGGAGCTGTTTTTT. Protein sequence: CASSEGWRGSDTGELFF.

The rearrangement joins TRBV2 to TRBJ1-1; D is perhaps TRBD1 (5 bases). The germline CDR1 and CDR2 sequences are SNHLY and FYNNEI. The CDR3 covers 11 residues. V was cut by 8 bases and J by 7 bases, with 11 bases left in between. Written as DNA, the CDR3 is TGTGCCAGCTCGGGGGGGGGTGAAGCTTTCTTT. Translated: CASSGGGEAFF. The full variable domain, with the rest looked up from reference TRBV2 and TRBJ1-1, is EPEVTQTPSHQVTQMGQEVILRCVPISNHLYFYWYRQILGQKVEFLVSFYNNEISEKSEIFDDQFSVERPDGSNFTLKIRSTKLEDSAMYFCASSGGGEAFFGQGTRLTVV.

This sequence joins TRBV18 and TRBJ2-7; D not resolved. With 6 bases removed from V and 4 bases from J, the gap between germline ends came to 10 bases. Per germline, CDR1 KGHSH and CDR2 LQKENI. CDR3 size: 12 residues. The CDR3 protein is CASSPMPYEQYF. The CDR3 DNA follows: TGTGCCAGCTCCCCTATGCCATACGAGCAGTACTTC.

This chain connects TRBV6-6 to TRBJ2-2, with D perhaps TRBD1 (5 bases). The germline V and J ends were trimmed by 11 bases and 4 bases, with 11 bases remaining between them. Per the germline V gene, CDR1 is MNHNY and CDR2 is SVGAGI (reference sequence). CDR3 length: 12 residues. The CDR3 DNA sequence: TGTGCCTCTGGACACCCCACCGGGGAGCTGTTTTTT. Translated, it gives CASGHPTGELFF.

The V and J genes are TRBV5-1 and TRBJ1-6; no firm D call. Germline CDR1 reads SGHRS; CDR2 reads YFSETQ. The CDR3 loop spans 14 amino acids. The V gene lost 6 bases and the J gene lost 7 bases, with 14 bases spanning the gap. CDR3 sequence: CASTTIPKNSPLHF. CDR3 DNA sequence: TGCGCCAGCACCACAATCCCCAAGAATTCACCCCTCCACTTT.

The V and J genes are TRBV7-9 and TRBJ1-2; 8 bases fit TRBD1. The V segment lost 4 bases and the J segment 4 bases; nucleotides outside the gene matches: 5. The germline V gene encodes CDR1 SEHNR and CDR2 FQNEAQ (reference sequence). The CDR3 consists of 14 residues. CDR3 nucleotides: TGTGCCAGCAGCTCCGTTGGACAGGGCTATGGCTACACCTTC. Translation gives CASSSVGQGYGYTF.

This clone is a singleton in its sample. This sequence joins TRBV20-1 and TRBJ1-2, with a weak D call TRBD1 (5 bases). V was cut by 5 bases and J by 3 bases, with 7 bases left in between. The germline V gene encodes CDR1 DFQATT and CDR2 SNEGSKA (reference sequence). This CDR3 has 11 residues. The CDR3 is CSALGDYGYTF. Written as DNA, the CDR3 is TGCAGTGCTCTAGGGGACTATGGCTACACCTTC.

The chain couples TRBV4-3 to TRBJ2-4; a possible D gene is TRBD1 (6 bases). CDR1 LGHNA and CDR2 YSLEER come from the germline V gene. This CDR3 has 16 residues. V was clipped by 4 bases and J by 5 bases, with 18 bases between them. The CDR3 DNA reads TGCGCCAGCAGCCCCTCCAGGGCCAAGGGGGAAAACATTCAGTACTTC. It yields the protein CASSPSRAKGENIQYF.

The chain employs TRBV4-3 and TRBJ1-2, with 11 positions matching TRBD1. CDR3 length: 14 residues. J lost 7 bases, V lost 3 bases, and 4 bases had no gene match. Germline lookup yields CDR1 LGHNA and CDR2 YSLEER. CDR3 nucleotides: TGCGCCAGCAGCCACCGGACAGGGGGCTCTGGCTACACCTTC. Translating gives CASSHRTGGSGYTF.

The V call is TRBV5-1, the J call TRBJ2-7; 7 nucleotides align to TRBD1. This CDR3 is 14 amino acids long. The trim removed 1 base at V and 6 bases at J, leaving 7 bases unmatched. Germline loops: CDR1 SGHRS, CDR2 YFSETQ. The CDR3: CASSLSGQTSEQYF. In nucleotides, the CDR3 is TGCGCCAGCAGCTTGTCGGGACAGACCTCCGAGCAGTACTTC.

This chain joins TRBV4-1 and TRBJ1-1; D gene uncertain. Germline CDR1 and CDR2: MGHRA and YSYEKL. The CDR3 has 14 residues. V was pared by 4 bases and J by 6 bases, with 15 bases between. CDR3 protein: CASSPTEGRAEAFF. CDR3 in DNA: TGCGCCAGCAGCCCGACGGAAGGGAGGGCTGAAGCTTTCTTT.

For the CDR3, the DNA is TGTGCAAGTCGCTTTGGGAGGACAGGGAACACCGGGGAGCTGTTTTTT. This sequence encodes CASRFGRTGNTGELFF. The chain links TRBV12-2 to TRBJ2-2; TRBD1, as called in the table, went unchecked against the DNA. TRBV12-2 is given as a pseudogene. The CDR3 is 16 amino acids.

The chain carries TRBV11-2 and TRBJ2-3; D remains unclear. CDR3 size: 16 residues. Trimming pared 3 bases from V and 0 bases from J, leaving 13 bases between. Germline CDR1 SGHAT, CDR2 FQNNGV. The CDR3 protein is CASSFRRQESTDTQYF. CDR3 bases: TGTGCCAGCAGCTTCCGAAGGCAGGAAAGCACAGATACGCAGTATTTT.

The V call is TRBV7-6, the J call TRBJ1-2, with a possible D match to TRBD1 (5 bases). The CDR3 contains 13 residues. Germline V gene data show CDR1 as SGHVS and CDR2 as FNYEAQ. V lost 1 base to trimming and J lost 6 bases, with 9 bases between them. The CDR3: CASSLGGEDGYTF. Here the CDR3 DNA reads TGTGCCAGCAGCTTAGGGGGGGAAGATGGCTACACCTTC.

The chain uses TRBV4-3 and TRBJ1-1, with D perhaps matching TRBD1 (5 bases). The CDR3 totals 16 residues. V was shortened by 1 base and J by 4 bases, with 16 bases between the two germline ends. Germline CDR1 reads LGHNA; CDR2 reads YSLEER. CDR3 amino acids: CASSQATEGEGTEAFF. In nucleotides, the CDR3 is TGCGCCAGCAGCCAAGCAACCGAAGGGGAGGGCACTGAAGCTTTCTTT.

The gene calls are TRBV4-3 and TRBJ2-1, with TRBD2 identical over 7 bases. CDR3 length: 15 amino acids. Unmatched junction bases numbered 10, after V lost 5 bases and J lost 6 bases. Germline V lookup: CDR1 LGHNA, CDR2 YSLEER. CDR3 loop: CASSLGRTRFNEQFF. DNA of the CDR3: TGCGCCAGCAGCTTAGGACGGACTAGGTTCAATGAGCAGTTCTTC.

This clone was observed a handful of times. The rearrangement links TRBV7-2 to TRBJ2-7; 11 bases are a match to TRBD2. CDR3 length: 15 residues. Germline V gene sequence: CDR1 SGHTA, CDR2 FQGNSA. Trimming took 6 bases from V and 2 from J; bases not matched to a gene: 6. The CDR3 region is CASRLPGLAAYEQYF. The CDR3 nucleotides are TGTGCCAGCAGGCTTCCGGGACTAGCGGCCTACGAGCAGTACTTC.

V gene TRBV12-5 combines with J gene TRBJ1-4; TRBD1 aligns across 8 bases. Germline assignment: CDR1 LGHNT and CDR2 FRNRAP. This CDR3 spans 18 amino acids. V shed 8 bases, J shed 2 bases, and the junction held 16 bases outside the gene matches. This CDR3 reads CASRMKDRDIWTNEKLFF. The CDR3 nucleotides are TGTGCTAGTCGGATGAAGGACAGGGATATTTGGACTAATGAAAAACTGTTTTTT.

In this sample, this clone turned up many times. The chain employs TRBV4-3 and TRBJ2-1; 10 positions agree with TRBD2. The CDR3 runs to 15 residues. Germline V gives CDR1 LGHNA, CDR2 YSLEER. The trim removed 5 bases at V and 4 bases at J, leaving 5 bases unmatched. CDR3 DNA: TGCGCCAGCAGCTCAGGACTAGCGGAGTACAATGAGCAGTTCTTC. Translating it yields CASSSGLAEYNEQFF.

V and J are TRBV7-2 and TRBJ1-3; D possibly corresponds to TRBD1 (5 bases). Germline loops: CDR1 SGHTA, CDR2 FQGNSA. The CDR3 has 14 amino acids. Trimming removed 5 bases from V and 4 bases from J, with 12 bases in between. This chain's CDR3 is CASSPRVGGNTIYF. The CDR3 DNA reads as TGTGCCAGCAGCCCCAGGGTCGGGGGAAACACCATATATTTT.

The chain employs TRBV7-3 and TRBJ1-1; TRBD1 agrees at 7 bases. There are 14 residues in the CDR3. V was clipped by 5 bases and J by 2 bases; unmatched bases: 5. Germline V gene sequence: CDR1 SGHTA, CDR2 FQGTGA. CDR3: CASSKGQANTEAFF. CDR3 in DNA: TGTGCCAGCAGCAAAGGACAGGCAAACACTGAAGCTTTCTTT.

The rearrangement uses TRBV13 and TRBJ1-2, with a possible D match to TRBD1 (6 bases). This CDR3 is built from 13 residues. Looked up from germline, CDR1 is PRHDT and CDR2 is FYEKMQ (reference sequence). V was trimmed by 4 bases and J by 4 bases, leaving 10 bases between them. The CDR3 nucleotides are TGTGCCAGCAGCTCGGACAGAATCTATGGCTACACCTTC. This translates into CASSSDRIYGYTF.

This clone was seen a single time. The chain uses TRBV7-2 and TRBJ1-3; no clear D gene. This CDR3 has 16 amino acids. In germline, CDR1 is SGHTA, CDR2 FQGNSA. V dropped 5 bases and J dropped 0 bases, with 14 bases sitting between them. The CDR3, as DNA: TGTGCCAGCAGCGCTTTTAACCCCAGCTCTGGAAACACCATATATTTT. Encoded protein: CASSAFNPSSGNTIYF.

V usage is TRBV6-5 and J usage is TRBJ1-2, with D possibly being TRBD1 (5 bases). Germline CDR1 and CDR2: MNHEY and SVGAGI. Trimming took off 8 bases at V and 6 bases at J, with 19 bases between the two ends. This CDR3 contains 14 residues. CDR3 sequence reads: CASALDRQGNGYTF. DNA for the CDR3: TGTGCCAGCGCACTTGATAGGCAGGGCAATGGCTACACCTTC.

This chain connects TRBV11-3 to TRBJ1-1; tentatively, D is TRBD1 (5 bases). The V gene lost 5 bases and the J gene lost 2 bases, with 15 bases spanning the gap. The CDR3 runs 15 residues. CDR1 is SGHNT and CDR2 is YENEEA in the germline V gene. This CDR3 reads CASSRRRTHNTEAFF. In DNA, the CDR3 is TGTGCCAGCAGCCGCCGTAGGACACATAACACTGAAGCTTTCTTT.